Below are 27 T cell receptor beta chains sequenced from a single sample in a study of T cell responses to AZD1222 COVID-19 vaccine. Some clones are missing from TCRdb's copy, which holds only in-frame ones; the method was immunoSEQ multiplex PCR. Here the sample spans approximately 140,000 clones, 85% to 90% being singletons. The sample in question was peripheral blood, obtained on day 0 of AZD1222 vaccination. The receptors were gathered from an adult in good health.

The chain employs TRBV28 and TRBJ1-2; D not resolved. Trimming pared 5 bases from V and 7 bases from J, leaving 17 bases between. Germline V gene sequence: CDR1 MDHEN, CDR2 SYDVKM. There are 14 residues in the CDR3. The CDR3 region is CASSVGSFGSGYTF. The CDR3 DNA sequence: TGTGCCAGCAGTGTGGGCAGTTTCGGTTCTGGCTACACCTTC.

The V call is TRBV7-9, the J call TRBJ2-2, with D possibly TRBD1 on 5 matching bases. V lost 5 bases and J lost 1, with 14 bases in between. Per germline, CDR1 SEHNR and CDR2 FQNEAQ (reference sequence). CDR3 length: 16 residues. CDR3 in DNA: TGTGCCAGCAGCCTGACTTTGGACAAGAACACCGGGGAGCTGTTTTTT. Amino acids: CASSLTLDKNTGELFF. Complete variable domain (other parts from reference TRBV7-9 and TRBJ2-2): DTGVSQNPRHKITKRGQNVTFRCDPISEHNRLYWYRQTLGQGPEFLTYFQNEAQLEKSRLLSDRFSAERPKGSFSTLEIQRTEQGDSAMYLCASSLTLDKNTGELFFGEGSRLTVL.

The chain has TRBV9 and TRBJ1-2; unclear D gene. The V end was cut by 2 bases, the J end by 2 bases, with 10 bases between. Germline V gives CDR1 SGDLS, CDR2 YYNGEE. This CDR3 is built from 14 residues. In nucleotides, the CDR3 is TGTGCCAGCAGCGTTTTCGACGGGAACTATGGCTACACCTTC. Protein: CASSVFDGNYGYTF.

The chain employs TRBV6-5 and TRBJ1-2, with D perhaps matching TRBD1 (6 bases). Germline-derived CDR1 and CDR2 are MNHEY and SVGAGI. The CDR3 is 14 amino acids. Trimming cost V 8 bases and J 1 base, with 14 bases left between them. The CDR3 is CASVGGGFNYGYTF. The CDR3 DNA reads as TGTGCCAGCGTTGGAGGGGGATTTAACTATGGCTACACCTTC.

This clone appeared a single time. V usage is TRBV6-6 and J usage is TRBJ2-5; 10 positions match TRBD2. With 2 bases clipped from V and 5 bases from J, the junction kept 2 bases outside the gene matches. CDR1 and CDR2 from the germline V gene are MNHNY and SVGAGI (reference sequence). The CDR3 runs 14 residues. This CDR3 is CASSYLAGDETQYF. Written as DNA, the CDR3 is TGTGCCAGCAGTTACCTAGCGGGAGATGAGACCCAGTACTTC.

The rearrangement joins TRBV28 to TRBJ1-5; maybe TRBD1 (6 bases). Germline lookup yields CDR1 MDHEN and CDR2 SYDVKM. This CDR3 has 15 amino acids. Between the trimmed V and J ends, which lost 5 bases and 7 bases, there was a span of 18 bases. CDR3 in DNA: TGTGCCAGCAGTCACCCTGACAGGATTCGACAGCCCCAGCATTTT. Translated, it gives CASSHPDRIRQPQHF.

The CDR3, as DNA: TGTGCCAGCAGACCGACAGGAGCCGGTAATTCACCCCTCCACTTT. Its translation: CASRPTGAGNSPLHF. This chain links TRBV5-5 with TRBJ1-6, with a tentative D call TRBD1 (6 bases). Germline loops: CDR1 SGHKS, CDR2 YYEKEE (reference sequence). This CDR3 has 15 amino acids. V was pared by 5 bases and J by 6 bases, with 15 bases between. Supplemented by reference TRBV5-5 and TRBJ1-6, the full variable domain reads DAGVTQSPTHLIKTRGQQVTLRCSPISGHKSVSWYQQVLGQGPQFIFQYYEKEERGRGNFPDRFSARQFPNYSSELNVNALLLGDSALYLCASRPTGAGNSPLHFGNGTRLTVT.

This clone was counted between two and nine times. The rearrangement joins TRBV10-3 to TRBJ1-2, with D unresolved. CDR3 length: 12 residues. Trimming cost V 8 bases and J 0 bases, with 7 bases left between them. Germline V CDR1 and CDR2: ENHRY, SYGVKD. The DNA for the CDR3 is TGTGCCATCCACAATTCTAACTATGGCTACACCTTC. Its translation: CAIHNSNYGYTF.

The gene calls are TRBV3-1 (or the pseudogene TRBV3-2) and TRBJ1-2; D remains ambiguous. CDR1 is LGHDT and CDR2 is YNNKEL in the germline V gene (reference sequence). The CDR3 is 16 amino acids. V lost 3 bases and J lost 4, with 18 bases in between. The CDR3 coding sequence is TGTGCCAGCAGCCATGACGCCGTAGACGGCTCCTATGGCTACACCTTC. Translating gives CASSHDAVDGSYGYTF.

The gene calls are TRBV5-1 and TRBJ1-2, with 7 bases fitting TRBD1. Looked up from germline, CDR1 is SGHRS and CDR2 is YFSETQ. J gave up 3 bases and V 6 bases, and 5 bases lay outside the gene matches. CDR3 length: 13 amino acids. The CDR3 protein is CASKTGDYYGYTF. CDR3 DNA: TGCGCCAGCAAAACAGGGGACTACTATGGCTACACCTTC.

For the CDR3, the DNA is TGTGCCAGCAGCGAGGGAGTGGGACTAGCGGGCGATGAGCAGTTCTTC. Its protein is CASSEGVGLAGDEQFF. The J gene is TRBJ2-1, the V gene TRBV9, with 12 bases lining up with TRBD2. V was pared by 3 bases and J by 8 bases, with 9 bases of the junction left unmatched. CDR3 length: 16 residues. Germline CDR1 is SGDLS and CDR2 is YYNGEE.

The chain carries TRBV30 and TRBJ1-2; D is possibly TRBD1 (5 bases). The CDR3 spans 11 residues. CDR1 is GTSNPN, CDR2 SVGIG, per germline (reference sequence). With 6 bases removed from V and 8 bases from J, the gap between germline ends came to 13 bases. The CDR3 protein is CACGGTEGYTF. CDR3 in DNA: TGTGCCTGCGGAGGGACGGAGGGCTACACCTTC.

The J gene is TRBJ1-5, the V gene TRBV15; TRBD1 might be the D (6 bases). The CDR3 loop spans 18 amino acids. The V gene's germline CDR1 is LNHNV and CDR2 YYDKDF (reference sequence). Trimming took 1 base from V and 2 from J, leaving 18 bases between them. CDR3: CATSRGLVQGLGNQPQHF. The CDR3 nucleotides are TGTGCCACCAGCAGAGGTCTAGTACAGGGTCTCGGCAATCAGCCCCAGCATTTT.

The rearrangement links TRBV4-2 to TRBJ2-7; 11 bases match TRBD2. The CDR3 loop spans 15 amino acids. Germline values: CDR1 LGHNA, CDR2 YNFKEQ. The V gene end was trimmed by 4 bases and the J gene end by 5 bases; junction bases not matched to a gene: 7. The DNA of the CDR3 is TGTGCCAGCAGCCTTCGACTAGCGGGACAAAACGAGCAGTACTTC. Protein sequence: CASSLRLAGQNEQYF.

V and J are TRBV27 and TRBJ1-1, with TRBD1 as a possible D gene (5 bases). There are 14 residues in the CDR3. V lost 0 bases and J 4 bases, leaving 9 bases between the germline ends. CDR1 MNHEY and CDR2 SMNVEV come from the germline V gene (reference sequence). CDR3 loop: CASSLSRGATEAFF. In DNA form, the CDR3 reads TGTGCCAGCAGTTTATCGAGGGGAGCCACTGAAGCTTTCTTT.

This CDR3 reads CASSPRFRQGETQYF. CDR3 bases: TGTGCCAGCAGTCCTAGGTTTCGTCAGGGGGAGACCCAGTACTTC. The chain has TRBV27 and TRBJ2-5, with D possibly matching TRBD1 (6 bases). The CDR3 length is 15 residues. Germline values: CDR1 MNHEY, CDR2 SMNVEV (reference sequence). V was shortened by 5 bases and J by 5 bases, with 18 bases between the two germline ends.

The chain has TRBV11-2 and TRBJ1-5, with a tentative D call TRBD1 (6 bases). Germline assignment: CDR1 SGHAT and CDR2 FQNNGV. The CDR3 sequence is 14 residues long. V was shortened by 5 bases and J by 6 bases, with 14 bases between the two germline ends. CDR3 sequence (DNA): TGTGCCAGCAGCGTTACAGGGTGGGGTCAGCCCCAGCATTTT. Translated, it gives CASSVTGWGQPQHF.

This clone has ten or more counts. The chain combines TRBV28 with TRBJ1-2, with 9 bases lining up with TRBD1. CDR1 and CDR2 from the germline V gene are MDHEN and SYDVKM. J was trimmed by 7 bases and V by 4 bases; bases with no gene match: 4. This CDR3 has 13 amino acids. For the CDR3, the DNA is TGTGCCAGCAGTTCCGACAGGGGGGTTGGCTACACCTTC. It yields the protein CASSSDRGVGYTF.

The chain links TRBV4-1 to TRBJ1-1; no clear D gene. CDR1 is MGHRA and CDR2 is YSYEKL in the germline V gene. This CDR3 contains 12 residues. The V end lost 3 bases, the J end lost 5 bases, and 7 bases lay between the germline ends. The CDR3: CASSHQGTEAFF. DNA for the CDR3: TGCGCCAGCAGCCACCAAGGGACTGAAGCTTTCTTT.

The J gene is TRBJ2-3, the V gene TRBV9; D possibly uses TRBD1 or TRBD2 (5 bases each). V was cut by 5 bases and J by 1 base, with 14 bases left in between. Germline V gene sequence: CDR1 SGDLS, CDR2 YYNGEE. The CDR3 consists of 15 residues. Written as DNA, the CDR3 is TGTGCCAGCAGTAAAGGGACCTTAGGCACAGATACGCAGTATTTT. This sequence encodes CASSKGTLGTDTQYF.

This clone has a handful of counts. J is TRBJ1-1 and V is TRBV12-3 or TRBV12-4; D remains unclear. The CDR3 totals 13 residues. V was cut by 6 bases and J by 2 bases, with 10 bases left in between. DNA for the CDR3: TGTGCCAGCAGCCCCGAGACAAACACTGAAGCTTTCTTT. It encodes CASSPETNTEAFF.

This chain links TRBV6-2 or TRBV6-3 with TRBJ2-5; D not resolved. Trimming pared 4 bases from V and 5 bases from J, leaving 11 bases between. The CDR3 has 13 residues. The germline V gene has CDR1 MNHEY and CDR2 SVGEGT. In DNA form, the CDR3 reads TGTGCCAGCAGTTCTTACGACGGGGAGACCCAGTACTTC. This sequence encodes CASSSYDGETQYF.

J is TRBJ2-1 and V is TRBV7-9, with D unclear. CDR1 and CDR2 (germline): SEHNR, FQNEAQ (reference sequence). The length of the CDR3 is 15 residues. Trimming removed 5 bases from V and 3 bases from J, with 14 bases in between. CDR3 amino acids: CASSKNPVGYNEQFF. DNA of the CDR3: TGTGCCAGCAGCAAAAACCCGGTCGGCTACAATGAGCAGTTCTTC.

The chain couples TRBV5-8 to TRBJ2-7, with D perhaps TRBD1 (5 bases). CDR3 length: 14 residues. Germline V gene lookup returns CDR1 SGHTS and CDR2 YDEGEE. V lost 6 bases and J 0 bases, leaving 13 bases between the germline ends. This chain's CDR3 is CASTPTVSSYEQYF. The DNA of the CDR3 is TGTGCCAGCACCCCGACAGTCTCCTCCTACGAGCAGTACTTC.

This clone has a handful of counts. Other DNA sequences from this sample encode an identical CDR3 as well. The chain carries TRBV5-1 and TRBJ2-1, with D unresolved. In germline, CDR1 is SGHRS, CDR2 YFSETQ. The germline V and J ends were trimmed by 7 bases and 7 bases, with 9 bases remaining between them. The CDR3 has 11 amino acids. DNA of the CDR3: TGCGCCAGCGCCCAGGCAAATGAGCAGTTCTTC. Amino acids: CASAQANEQFF. The variable domain in full, with the rest retrieved from reference TRBV5-1 and TRBJ2-1, is KAGVTQTPRYLIKTRGQQVTLSCSPISGHRSVSWYQQTPGQGLQFLFEYFSETQRNKGNFPGRFSGRQFSNSRSEMNVSTLELGDSALYLCASAQANEQFFGPGTRLTVL.

V usage is TRBV7-2 and J usage is TRBJ1-2; 7 bases are a match to TRBD1. Germline-derived CDR1 and CDR2 are SGHTA and FQGNSA. The CDR3 consists of 16 residues. V was clipped by 4 bases and J by 8 bases; unmatched bases: 16. CDR3 in DNA: TGTGCCAGCAGCTCGAGGGGGACAGTAGGAATTGGGGGCTACACCTTC. It yields the protein CASSSRGTVGIGGYTF.

There are a few counts of this clone. This rearrangement joins TRBV25-1 to TRBJ1-2; D may be TRBD1 (6 bases). With 0 bases removed from V and 6 bases from J, the gap between germline ends came to 11 bases. The length of the CDR3 is 14 residues. Germline V lookup: CDR1 MGHDK, CDR2 SYGVNS. Here the CDR3 DNA reads TGTGCCAGCAGTGAATATAAGGGGGAGAATGGCTACACCTTC. Translated: CASSEYKGENGYTF.